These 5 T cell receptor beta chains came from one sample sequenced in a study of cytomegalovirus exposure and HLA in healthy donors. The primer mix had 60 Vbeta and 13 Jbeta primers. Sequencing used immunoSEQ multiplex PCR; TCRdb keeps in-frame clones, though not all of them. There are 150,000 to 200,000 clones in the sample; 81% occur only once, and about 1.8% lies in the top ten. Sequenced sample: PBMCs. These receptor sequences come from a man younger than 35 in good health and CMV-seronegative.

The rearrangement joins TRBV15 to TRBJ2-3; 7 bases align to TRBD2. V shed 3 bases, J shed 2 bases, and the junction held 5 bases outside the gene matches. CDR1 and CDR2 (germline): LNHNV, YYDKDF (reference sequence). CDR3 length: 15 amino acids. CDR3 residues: CATSSAGLVTDTQYF. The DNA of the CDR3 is TGTGCCACCAGCAGTGCAGGACTAGTCACAGATACGCAGTATTTT.

CDR3 DNA: TGCGCCAGCACCATAGGGGAATACACCGGGGAGCTGTTTTTT. As protein: CASTIGEYTGELFF. The rearrangement uses TRBV4-1 and TRBJ2-2; D is perhaps TRBD1 (5 bases). The CDR3 has 14 residues. V gave up 7 bases and J gave up 3 bases, with 12 bases separating them. The germline V gene has CDR1 MGHRA and CDR2 YSYEKL.

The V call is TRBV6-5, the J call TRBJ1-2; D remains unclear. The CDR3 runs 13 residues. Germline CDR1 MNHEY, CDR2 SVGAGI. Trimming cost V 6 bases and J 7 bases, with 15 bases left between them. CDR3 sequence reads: CASSKTPTTGYTF. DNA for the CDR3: TGTGCCAGCAGCAAAACACCAACCACTGGCTACACCTTC.

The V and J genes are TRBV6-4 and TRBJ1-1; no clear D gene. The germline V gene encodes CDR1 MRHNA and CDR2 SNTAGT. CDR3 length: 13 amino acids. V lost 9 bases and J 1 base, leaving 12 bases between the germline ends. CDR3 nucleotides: TGTGCCAGACGATACTGGGCGAACACTGAAGCTTTCTTT. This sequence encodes CARRYWANTEAFF.

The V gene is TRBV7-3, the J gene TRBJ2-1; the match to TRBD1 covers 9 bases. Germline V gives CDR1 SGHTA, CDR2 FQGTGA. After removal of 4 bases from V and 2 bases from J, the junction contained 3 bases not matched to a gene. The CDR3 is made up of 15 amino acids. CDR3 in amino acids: CASSSRQGAYNEQFF. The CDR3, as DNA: TGTGCCAGCAGCTCCCGACAGGGGGCCTACAATGAGCAGTTCTTC.